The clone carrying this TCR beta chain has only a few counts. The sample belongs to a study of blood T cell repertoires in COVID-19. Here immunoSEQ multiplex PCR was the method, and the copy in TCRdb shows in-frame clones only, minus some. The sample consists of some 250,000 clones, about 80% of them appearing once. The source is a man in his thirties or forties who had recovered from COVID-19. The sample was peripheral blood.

The CDR3 DNA reads TGTGCCAGCAGTTTTAGGGGCCAGCCCCAGCATTTT. It specifies CASSFRGQPQHF. The rearrangement uses TRBV27 and TRBJ1-5; a possible D gene is TRBD1 (5 bases). The CDR3 runs to 12 residues. Germline CDR1 MNHEY, CDR2 SMNVEV (reference sequence). V gave up 3 bases and J gave up 7 bases, with 7 bases separating them.